Reported below is one TCR beta chain. What it recognizes is unknown. This entry belongs to a study of early stage breast cancer tumors. Overall study: The ER+/PR+/HER2- tumors included roughly eight ductal and four lobular carcinomas. General study results and limits: Commonly generated sequences made up most enriched TCRB sequences shared between patients.

Each sample had two DNA replicates, 0.45 to 0.65 ug blood or around 1.4 ug tissue. Assay: immunoSEQ multiplex PCR; the TCRdb copy retains only in-frame clones and omits some. This table holds tens of thousands of clones, around four fifths found once. The sequencing sample was made of blood. This TCR was sampled from a person aged 45-60 years with breast cancer.

The CDR3 DNA is TGTGCCAGTAGTACTAGGAGGAGGACTGAAGCTTTCTTT. It is translated as CASSTRRRTEAFF. The chain recombines TRBV19 with TRBJ1-1; no clear D. The germline V and J ends were trimmed by 4 bases and 5 bases, with 11 bases remaining between them. Germline V lookup: CDR1 LNHDA, CDR2 SQIVND (reference sequence). This CDR3 comprises 13 residues. Looking up the rest from reference TRBV19 and TRBJ1-1 gives the full variable domain: DGGITQSPKYLFRKEGQNVTLSCEQNLNHDAMYWYRQDPGQGLRLIYYSQIVNDFQKGDIAEGYSVSREKKESFPLTVTSAQKNPTAFYLCASSTRRRTEAFFGQGTRLTVV.